Following are 21 T cell receptor beta chains from one sample sequenced in a study of blood T cell repertoires in COVID-19. Profiling relied on immunoSEQ multiplex PCR, and the TCRdb table lists in-frame clones only, not all of them. The repertoire holds about 160,000 clones, with about nine tenths as singletons. The sequencing sample was made of peripheral blood. Receptors were obtained from a woman aged 55-70 years with active or convalescent COVID-19.

The genes are TRBV15 and TRBJ2-6; D might be TRBD1 (5 bases). The germline V gene has CDR1 LNHNV and CDR2 YYDKDF (reference sequence). This CDR3 has 14 residues. Trimming left V 8 bases short and J 0 bases short, with 8 bases between. CDR3: CATARASGANVLTF. The DNA of the CDR3 is TGTGCCACCGCCAGGGCCTCTGGGGCCAACGTCCTGACTTTC.

The chain uses TRBV6-1 and TRBJ1-2, with 7 bases aligning to TRBD1. Germline V gene sequence: CDR1 MNHNS, CDR2 SASEGT. This CDR3 comprises 16 residues. Trimming removed 0 bases from V and 2 bases from J; junction bases left unmatched: 6. The CDR3 nucleotides read TGTGCCAGCAGTGAAGCGGACAGGACCTTCAACTATGGCTACACCTTC. Translation: CASSEADRTFNYGYTF.

This rearrangement joins TRBV7-2 to TRBJ2-1; 12 bases line up with TRBD2. The CDR3 spans 16 residues. V lost 5 bases, J lost 9 bases, and 11 bases stayed unmatched. Germline V gives CDR1 SGHTA, CDR2 FQGNSA. CDR3 amino acids: CASSPTPSGGAVEQFF. The CDR3 coding sequence is TGTGCCAGCAGCCCAACCCCTAGCGGGGGGGCCGTTGAGCAGTTCTTC.

This chain links TRBV18 with TRBJ2-3, with D possibly being TRBD2 (7 bases). Trimming pared 2 bases from V and 6 bases from J, leaving 12 bases between. The CDR3 consists of 14 residues. The germline V gene has CDR1 KGHSH and CDR2 LQKENI. CDR3 loop: CASSPTGGRDTQYF. DNA for the CDR3: TGTGCCAGCTCACCAACGGGGGGCCGGGATACGCAGTATTTT.

This chain links TRBV5-4 with TRBJ2-7; 7 bases are shared with TRBD1. Germline V gives CDR1 SGHNT, CDR2 YYREEE (reference sequence). The CDR3 consists of 15 residues. V lost 4 bases to trimming and J lost 4 bases; unmatched junction nucleotides: 11. CDR3 sequence (DNA): TGTGCCAGCAGCGTTGGACAGGAAACTCTGTACGAGCAGTACTTC. It is translated as CASSVGQETLYEQYF.

The chain joins TRBV7-9 to TRBJ1-2, with D perhaps matching TRBD1 (5 bases). V lost 0 bases and J lost 8, with 13 bases in between. The CDR3 runs 14 residues. Germline V gene sequence: CDR1 SEHNR, CDR2 FQNEAQ (reference sequence). The CDR3 region has the DNA TGTGCCAGCAGCTTAGCGGTGTCAGGGCACGGCTACACCTTC. Residues: CASSLAVSGHGYTF.

The chain links TRBV4-1 to TRBJ2-7; the D gene is possibly TRBD1 (5 bases). The ends were cut back, 0 bases at V and 11 bases at J, with 11 bases in the middle. The CDR3 spans 12 residues. Germline CDR1 MGHRA, CDR2 YSYEKL. The CDR3 region is CASSQEGEGEYF. The DNA for the CDR3 is TGCGCCAGCAGCCAAGAAGGTGAAGGGGAGTACTTC.

This chain connects TRBV7-2 to TRBJ2-1, with TRBD2 as a possible D gene (6 bases). This CDR3 region has 14 residues. CDR1 and CDR2 from the germline V gene are SGHTA and FQGNSA. Deletions cut 5 bases from V and 4 bases from J, with 12 bases between. CDR3 protein: CASSPGTGYNEQFF. Written as DNA, the CDR3 is TGTGCCAGCAGCCCAGGGACTGGATACAATGAGCAGTTCTTC.

The rearrangement links TRBV6-5 to TRBJ1-5; 10 bases line up with TRBD1. Germline V gene lookup returns CDR1 MNHEY and CDR2 SVGAGI. J lost 5 bases, V lost 0 bases, and 4 bases had no gene match. This CDR3 has 16 residues. CDR3 in amino acids: CASSYSPGQGYQPQHF. CDR3 bases: TGTGCCAGCAGTTACTCCCCGGGACAGGGGTATCAGCCCCAGCATTTT.

This clone showed up just a few times. This rearrangement joins TRBV9 to TRBJ1-2; possibly TRBD1 for D (5 bases). V shed 4 bases and J shed 3 bases, with 16 bases lying between them. The CDR3 consists of 15 residues. Per germline, CDR1 SGDLS and CDR2 YYNGEE. CDR3 sequence reads: CASSPRQGGDYGYTF. CDR3 nucleotides: TGTGCCAGCAGCCCCCGGCAGGGAGGTGACTATGGCTACACCTTC.

This clone was seen once. The V and J genes are TRBV12-5 and TRBJ1-4; D is uncertain. The CDR3 is 18 residues long. Per the germline V gene, CDR1 is LGHNT and CDR2 is FRNRAP. The V and J ends lost 4 bases and 8 bases respectively, with 26 bases between them. CDR3 DNA sequence: TGTGCTAGTGGTTATCCACCGGGTAAAAAAGCCTCAAGGGAAAAACTGTTTTTT. The encoded protein is CASGYPPGKKASREKLFF. The variable domain in full, completed from reference TRBV12-5 and TRBJ1-4, reads DARVTQTPRHKVTEMGQEVTMRCQPILGHNTVFWYRQTMMQGLELLAYFRNRAPLDDSGMPKDRFSAEMPDATLATLKIQPSEPRDSAVYFCASGYPPGKKASREKLFFGSGTQLSVL.

The chain links TRBV10-3 to TRBJ1-6; TRBD1 aligns across 8 bases. Germline-derived CDR1 and CDR2 are ENHRY and SYGVKD. Trimming cost V 7 bases and J 7 bases; bases outside gene matches: 6. CDR3 length: 14 residues. CDR3 in DNA: TGTGCCATCACACCAGGGGGCCTAAATTCACCCCTCCACTTT. Protein sequence: CAITPGGLNSPLHF.

The V and J genes are TRBV18 and TRBJ1-1; 8 bases are shared with TRBD1. V was pared by 6 bases and J by 4 bases, with 10 bases of the junction left unmatched. This CDR3 comprises 15 residues. Per germline, CDR1 KGHSH and CDR2 LQKENI. The CDR3 here is CASSRDTGGGTEAFF. CDR3 in DNA: TGTGCCAGCTCGCGAGACACAGGGGGGGGCACTGAAGCTTTCTTT.

V gene TRBV9 combines with J gene TRBJ2-1; 8 nucleotides line up with TRBD2. Germline V gene lookup returns CDR1 SGDLS and CDR2 YYNGEE. Losses at the gene ends were 1 base for V and 5 bases for J; bases not matched to a gene: 11. This CDR3 has 17 residues. This chain's CDR3 is CASSVPWEGSGDNEQFF. The DNA for the CDR3 is TGTGCCAGCAGCGTACCGTGGGAGGGTAGCGGGGACAATGAGCAGTTCTTC.

This clone is a singleton in its sample. The rearrangement links TRBV7-9 to TRBJ1-4, with TRBD1 as a possible D gene (6 bases). This CDR3 is 14 amino acids long. Trimming took off 2 bases at V and 8 bases at J, with 12 bases between the two ends. Germline values: CDR1 SEHNR, CDR2 FQNEAQ (reference sequence). The CDR3 region is CASSLRGAPEKLFF. The CDR3, as DNA: TGTGCCAGCAGCTTACGGGGGGCCCCAGAAAAACTGTTTTTT.

The chain couples TRBV13 to TRBJ2-5, with 9 bases that match TRBD1. CDR3 length: 17 residues. The J segment lost 4 bases and the V segment lost 1 base, leaving 10 bases of the junction unmatched. CDR1 is PRHDT and CDR2 is FYEKMQ in the germline V gene (reference sequence). CDR3 in DNA: TGTGCCAGCAGCTTAGCACAGGGGGCTGGGTTGCGAGAGACCCAGTACTTC. It is translated as CASSLAQGAGLRETQYF.

V usage is TRBV3-1 (or the pseudogene TRBV3-2) and J usage is TRBJ1-2; D unclear. V shed 1 base and J shed 8 bases, with 8 bases lying between them. Germline assignment: CDR1 LGHDT and CDR2 YNNKEL (reference sequence). The CDR3 consists of 12 residues. CDR3 DNA: TGTGCCAGCAGCCAAGGGAGCCGGGGCTACACCTTC. Protein product: CASSQGSRGYTF.

V gene TRBV6-6 combines with J gene TRBJ1-3; possibly TRBD1 for D (5 bases). This CDR3 spans 14 amino acids. The V gene's germline CDR1 is MNHNY and CDR2 SVGAGI (reference sequence). V was cut by 5 bases and J by 3 bases, with 11 bases left in between. CDR3 sequence: CASSDQGSGNTIYF. Here the CDR3 DNA reads TGTGCCAGCAGTGATCAGGGAAGTGGAAACACCATATATTTT.

The chain joins TRBV9 to TRBJ2-7, with D tentatively TRBD2 (7 bases). The V end lost 4 bases, the J end lost 0 bases, and 23 bases lay between the germline ends. CDR3 length: 18 residues. Germline loops: CDR1 SGDLS, CDR2 YYNGEE. CDR3 protein: CASSPNTQGGGSSYEQYF. The CDR3 bases are TGTGCCAGCAGCCCAAACACCCAAGGGGGGGGTAGCTCCTACGAGCAGTACTTC.

J is TRBJ2-3 and V is TRBV10-1; D may be TRBD1 (6 bases). Trimming took 0 bases from V and 4 from J, leaving 14 bases between them. This CDR3 comprises 16 residues. CDR1 WNHNN and CDR2 SYGVQD come from the germline V gene (reference sequence). The chain's CDR3 is CASSESRQVPPDTQYF. CDR3 nucleotides: TGCGCCAGCAGTGAGTCAAGACAGGTCCCCCCAGATACGCAGTATTTT.

V usage is TRBV7-2 and J usage is TRBJ2-1; 10 nucleotides agree with TRBD2. Germline V gives CDR1 SGHTA, CDR2 FQGNSA. The trim removed 5 bases at V and 9 bases at J, leaving 16 bases unmatched. The CDR3 is 17 residues long. CDR3 in DNA: TGTGCCAGCAGCGTAACGGTATCTAGCGGGGGTAGGGGTGAGCAGTTCTTC. It codes for CASSVTVSSGGRGEQFF.